Listed below are T cell receptor beta chains from one sample, sequenced in a study of blood T cell repertoires in COVID-19. Only in-frame clones appear in the TCRdb table, and some are missing; sequencing was by immunoSEQ multiplex PCR. The sample has hundreds of thousands of clones, 75% to 90% seen once. The sequenced sample consisted of peripheral blood. Receptors were obtained from an older woman with COVID-19, enrolled during active disease. CDR3s include the opening cysteine and the closing phenylalanine or tryptophan. A D gene is named only where the DNA matches it firmly. Clone size is given for some rows only: seen once, a few or many times, or a class if the clone is expanded.

V: TRBV5-5; size: .; D: .; length: 14; J: TRBJ2-1; DNA: TGTGCCAGCAGCTACCCATTCCTATCCAATGAGCAGTTCTTC; CDR3: CASSYPFLSNEQFF
V: TRBV5-8; size: .; D: TRBD2; length: 17; J: TRBJ2-1; DNA: TGTGCCAGCAGCTTTCTAGCGGGGGCCCTCTCCTACAATGAGCAGTTCTTC; CDR3: CASSFLAGALSYNEQFF
V: TRBV20-1; size: .; D: .; length: 13; J: TRBJ1-4; DNA: TGCAGTGCTAGTAGGGGAGGGGAGGAAAAACTGTTTTTT; CDR3: CSASRGGEEKLFF
V: TRBV11-2; size: .; D: .; length: 18; J: TRBJ1-3; DNA: TGTGCCAGCAGCCCCCAACGGCCGACAGTTTTCTCTGGAAACACCATATATTTT; CDR3: CASSPQRPTVFSGNTIYF
V: TRBV27; size: .; D: .; length: 14; J: TRBJ1-1; DNA: TGTGCCAGCAGTTTTACCTGGGAGGGGACTGAAGCTTTCTTT; CDR3: CASSFTWEGTEAFF
V: TRBV27; size: .; D: .; length: 15; J: TRBJ1-6; DNA: TGTGCCAGCACGGCCTTGACCCCCCGGGGGACACCCCTCCACTTT; CDR3: CASTALTPRGTPLHF
V: TRBV6-5; size: few; D: .; length: 15; J: TRBJ1-1; DNA: TGTGCCAGCAGTTACTCGACCCTCGGGGTAACTGAAGCTTTCTTT; CDR3: CASSYSTLGVTEAFF
V: TRBV5-1; size: .; D: TRBD1; length: 12; J: TRBJ2-5; DNA: TGCGCCAGCAGCTCCGGAGACAGGGCCCAGTACTTC; CDR3: CASSSGDRAQYF
V: TRBV11-2; size: .; D: .; length: 15; J: TRBJ1-2; DNA: TGTGCCAGCAGCTTAGGTTCTGTCTACAACTATGGCTACACCTTC; CDR3: CASSLGSVYNYGYTF
V: TRBV4-3; size: .; D: TRBD2; length: 16; J: TRBJ2-1; DNA: TGCGCCAGCAGCCAAATGGGGACTAGCGGGGATAATGAGCAGTTCTTC; CDR3: CASSQMGTSGDNEQFF
V: TRBV30; size: .; D: .; length: 11; J: TRBJ1-5; DNA: TGTGCCTGGAGTGTTCGTCAGCCCCAGCATTTT; CDR3: CAWSVRQPQHF
V: TRBV7-6; size: .; D: .; length: 13; J: TRBJ2-7; DNA: TGTGCCAGCAGCTTCGGAGTTTTCTACGAGCAGTACTTC; CDR3: CASSFGVFYEQYF
V: TRBV6-5; size: .; D: TRBD1; length: 13; J: TRBJ1-1; DNA: TGTGCCAGCAGTTCCACAGGGGGCACTGAAGCTTTCTTT; CDR3: CASSSTGGTEAFF
V: TRBV7-2; size: .; D: .; length: 15; J: TRBJ2-5; DNA: TGTGCCAGCAGCTTAGTATTGTCGGGGATAGAGACCCAGTACTTC; CDR3: CASSLVLSGIETQYF
V: TRBV10-3; size: once; D: TRBD1; length: 15; J: TRBJ2-3; DNA: TGTGCCACCACCTTACAGGGGGGAAGCACAGATACGCAGTATTTT; CDR3: CATTLQGGSTDTQYF
V: TRBV19; size: .; D: .; length: 15; J: TRBJ2-1; DNA: TGTGCCAGTAGTCTGCAGGGGCATTCCTACAATGAGCAGTTCTTC; CDR3: CASSLQGHSYNEQFF
V: TRBV5-8; size: .; D: .; length: 13; J: TRBJ2-7; DNA: TGTGCCAGCACCGGAGTCCAGACCTACGAGCAGTACTTC; CDR3: CASTGVQTYEQYF
V: TRBV5-1; size: .; D: .; length: 15; J: TRBJ1-3; DNA: TGCGCCAGCAGCTTTGCGTTTATCTCTGGAAACACCATATATTTT; CDR3: CASSFAFISGNTIYF
V: TRBV5-6; size: once; D: TRBD2; length: 17; J: TRBJ2-3; DNA: TGTGCCAGCAGCTTCCCTAGCGGGGGGGCCGGGGAAGATACGCAGTATTTT; CDR3: CASSFPSGGAGEDTQYF
V: TRBV9; size: .; D: TRBD2; length: 19; J: TRBJ2-1; DNA: TGTGCCAGCAGCGTAGAAGAGGGTTTGGGCGGGGGAATTTGGAATGAGCAGTTCTTC; CDR3: CASSVEEGLGGGIWNEQFF
V: TRBV4-3; size: .; D: .; length: 13; J: TRBJ1-6; DNA: TGCGCCAGCAGCCAAGAACAGAATTCACCCCTCCACTTT; CDR3: CASSQEQNSPLHF
V: TRBV11-2; size: .; D: TRBD2; length: 14; J: TRBJ2-1; DNA: TGTGCCAGCAGCCGGACTAGCGGGATAAATGAGCAGTTCTTC; CDR3: CASSRTSGINEQFF
V: TRBV6-4; size: .; D: TRBD1; length: 15; J: TRBJ2-3; DNA: TGTGCCAGCAGTGTCGACAGGGGGGGACCAGATACGCAGTATTTT; CDR3: CASSVDRGGPDTQYF
V: TRBV3-1/TRBV3-2; size: .; D: TRBD2; length: 17; J: TRBJ2-1; DNA: TGTGCCAGCAGCCAACACCATGGGAGGGGCCAAGGTACTGAGCAGTTCTTC; CDR3: CASSQHHGRGQGTEQFF
V: TRBV29-1; size: .; D: TRBD1; length: 15; J: TRBJ1-5; DNA: TGCAGTGCTATTTTTAAGGGGGCGAGCAATCAGCCCCAGCATTTT; CDR3: CSAIFKGASNQPQHF
V: TRBV27; size: .; D: .; length: 15; J: TRBJ1-3; DNA: TGTGCCAGCAGTTTATCCGGGGTATCAGGAAACACCATATATTTT; CDR3: CASSLSGVSGNTIYF
V: TRBV10-3; size: .; D: .; length: 14; J: TRBJ2-3; DNA: TGTGCCATCAGTGAGCCCTCGGGGTCAGATACGCAGTATTTT; CDR3: CAISEPSGSDTQYF
V: TRBV30; size: once; D: .; length: 15; J: TRBJ1-3; DNA: TGTGCCTGGAGTGTACAGAGCGGCTCTGGAAACACCATATATTTT; CDR3: CAWSVQSGSGNTIYF
V: TRBV6-5; size: .; D: TRBD1; length: 15; J: TRBJ1-1; DNA: TGTGCCAGCAGTTTCGGACAGGATACAGGGACTGAAGCTTTCTTT; CDR3: CASSFGQDTGTEAFF
V: TRBV6-6; size: .; D: TRBD1; length: 15; J: TRBJ1-5; DNA: TGTGCCAGCAGTTATGCAACAGGGGGCAATCAGCCCCAGCATTTT; CDR3: CASSYATGGNQPQHF
V: TRBV10-3; size: .; D: TRBD1; length: 13; J: TRBJ1-2; DNA: TGTGCCATCAGGTCCGGACAGGGAATTGGCTACACCTTC; CDR3: CAIRSGQGIGYTF
V: TRBV27; size: .; D: TRBD2; length: 15; J: TRBJ2-3; DNA: TGTGCCAGCAGCCAGACTAGCGGCCGGGCAGATACGCAGTATTTT; CDR3: CASSQTSGRADTQYF
V: TRBV5-1; size: once; D: TRBD1; length: 13; J: TRBJ1-5; DNA: TGCGCCAGCAGCTCCGCGGGACAGGGGAAAAAGCATTTT; CDR3: CASSSAGQGKKHF
V: TRBV19; size: .; D: .; length: 15; J: TRBJ1-1; DNA: TGTGCCAGTAGTAAGGGATCGGCCTCAGGGACTGAAGCTTTCTTT; CDR3: CASSKGSASGTEAFF